Listed below are T cell receptor beta chains from one sample, sequenced in a study of regulatory T cells in long-lasting Graves disease. TCRdb re-called the multiplex PCR reads with MiXCR, one entry per CDR3 protein. The sample has 680,000 or so distinct CDR3 sequences, 15% to 20% seen once. The data also belong to a second study, concerning T cells in Graves' hyperthyroidism and ophthalmopathy.

The sample consisted of peripheral blood mononuclear cells (PBMCs), taken at new diagnosis, from a patient treated with antithyroid drugs. The receptors originated from a woman aged 30 to 39 with Graves disease. CDR3s include the opening cysteine and the closing phenylalanine or tryptophan. Fields, in order: J gene, V gene, CDR3 protein.

j_call: TRBJ2-5
v_call: TRBV27
cdr3_aa: CASSFQLAETQYF

j_call: TRBJ1-1
v_call: TRBV18
cdr3_aa: CASSPAGVLPLNTEAFF

j_call: TRBJ2-7
v_call: TRBV2
cdr3_aa: CASTSGISGFLQYF

j_call: TRBJ2-7
v_call: TRBV7-2
cdr3_aa: CASSTRRGLVETYEQYF

j_call: TRBJ2-1
v_call: TRBV6-1
cdr3_aa: CASSGDSGTVVLAGSGEQFF

j_call: TRBJ1-1
v_call: TRBV5-5
cdr3_aa: CASSLDIGGGTEAFF

j_call: TRBJ1-2
v_call: TRBV20-1
cdr3_aa: CSARGGQGNYGYTF

j_call: TRBJ2-1
v_call: TRBV12-3/TRBV12-4
cdr3_aa: CASRFTGTSENNEQFF

j_call: TRBJ2-5
v_call: TRBV9
cdr3_aa: CASSETGGPKETQYF

j_call: TRBJ2-5
v_call: TRBV28
cdr3_aa: CASHQGGETQYF

j_call: TRBJ2-2
v_call: TRBV7-2
cdr3_aa: CASSQGRTGGTGELFF

j_call: TRBJ1-3
v_call: TRBV12-3/TRBV12-4
cdr3_aa: CASSFTTGSGNTIYF

j_call: TRBJ1-4
v_call: TRBV28
cdr3_aa: CASRGSQGFGEKLFF

j_call: TRBJ1-1
v_call: TRBV30
cdr3_aa: CAWRSLPNTEAFF

j_call: TRBJ2-7
v_call: TRBV7-6
cdr3_aa: CASSQTGTWEYEQYF

j_call: TRBJ1-3
v_call: TRBV15
cdr3_aa: CATSRDYQGTSGNTIYF

j_call: TRBJ2-3
v_call: TRBV2
cdr3_aa: CASRPSGSGTDTQYF

j_call: TRBJ2-1
v_call: TRBV28
cdr3_aa: CASTFLREGYNEQFF

j_call: TRBJ2-3
v_call: TRBV28
cdr3_aa: CASSLLQLGTQYF

j_call: TRBJ1-3
v_call: TRBV9
cdr3_aa: CASSVDYRGNTIYF

j_call: TRBJ1-1
v_call: TRBV19
cdr3_aa: CASRTGTGAEAFF

j_call: TRBJ1-1
v_call: TRBV19
cdr3_aa: CASTAALGGTEAFF

j_call: TRBJ2-7
v_call: TRBV28
cdr3_aa: CASSLKDTVYPQYF

j_call: TRBJ1-5
v_call: TRBV7-2
cdr3_aa: CASSFRPNSMGQPQHF

j_call: TRBJ1-1
v_call: TRBV11-2
cdr3_aa: CASSLVGRGIDTEAFF